The entry below describes one T cell receptor beta chain. What it binds is unknown. Data came from immunoSEQ multiplex PCR; TCRdb stores just in-frame clones and leaves some out. The sample has under 25,000 clones; 84% are singletons. The data stem from a study of T cell responses to AZD1222 COVID-19 vaccine. Study-wide points: Compared with day 0, the breadth and depth of the Spike-specific TCR repertoire rose significantly after two doses of AZD1222. Clonal diversity was possibly underestimated, and the donors were mostly white British, with more females.

The ends were cut back, 1 base at V and 6 bases at J, with 14 bases in the middle. The CDR3 contains 15 residues. From germline, CDR1 is MNHEY and CDR2 SMNVEV (reference sequence). This TCR was sampled from an adult who received the AZD1222 COVID-19 vaccine. The sequencing used peripheral blood, collected 28 days after the second AZD1222 dose. The rearrangement joins TRBV27 to TRBJ2-3; tentative D call: TRBD2 (6 bases). The CDR3 loop reads CASSLLGGAGDTQYF. CDR3 DNA sequence: TGTGCCAGCAGTTTATTAGGTGGGGCGGGGGATACGCAGTATTTT.